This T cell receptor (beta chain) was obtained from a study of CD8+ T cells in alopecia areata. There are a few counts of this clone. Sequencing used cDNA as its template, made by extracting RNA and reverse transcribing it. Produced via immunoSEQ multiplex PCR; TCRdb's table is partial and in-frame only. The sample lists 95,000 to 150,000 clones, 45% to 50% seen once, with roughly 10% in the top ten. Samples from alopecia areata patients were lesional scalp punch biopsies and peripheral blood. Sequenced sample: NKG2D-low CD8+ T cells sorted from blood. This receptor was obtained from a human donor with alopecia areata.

The CDR3 nucleotides are TGCAGCGTTGTTGAGGGAGACAATGAGCAGTTCTTC. Protein: CSVVEGDNEQFF. The chain links TRBV29-1 to TRBJ2-1; tentatively, D is TRBD2 (5 bases). The CDR3 spans 12 residues. Per the germline V gene, CDR1 is SQVTM and CDR2 is ANQGSEA. V lost 4 bases, J lost 5 bases, and 9 bases lay in between.